This T cell receptor (beta chain) derives from a study of T cell responses to AZD1222 COVID-19 vaccine. As to this clone: Its antigen is undetermined.

Measured with immunoSEQ multiplex PCR; TCRdb has only the in-frame clones, and not every one. In the table there are about 140,000 clones, approximately 90% of which are singletons. Germline values: CDR1 SGHVS, CDR2 FQNEAQ. The V end was cut by 2 bases, the J end by 4 bases, with 8 bases between. The CDR3 runs 13 residues. Study-level points and caveats: The donor group comprised mostly white British people and more females; the analysis possibly underestimated clonal diversity. Researchers took repertoire samples only after the peak T cell response had come.

This TCR was sampled from an adult in good health. This rearrangement joins TRBV7-8 to TRBJ1-2; D is unresolved. The material was peripheral blood, obtained on day 0 of AZD1222 vaccination. The CDR3 nucleotides read TGTGCCAGCAGCTTACGAGCAGCCTATGGCTACACCTTC. Amino acid sequence: CASSLRAAYGYTF.